Listed here is a single T cell receptor (beta chain). Its binding antigen is unknown. It has no much larger one-base neighbor in the sample; base qualities were not kept. V ends up 1 base short and J 0 bases short, with an unmatched junction base count of 18. From the germline V gene (reference sequence), CDR1 is DFQATT and CDR2 is SNEGSKA. The CDR3 has 21 amino acids, counting the end cysteine and phenylalanine. The sequence is cut down to CDR3 DNA, 63 bases in frame from base 1. The data belong to a study of identical twins (dated by TCRdb to about 2016). Describing the broader study: To test whether fetal clonotypes persist, the study used deep sequencing on TCR alpha and beta repertoires from monozygotic twins, unrelated adults of various ages, and cord blood. To rule out contamination, the twin experiments were replicated at different times with different library preparation protocols.

Only healthy Caucasian donors were included. Study-wide findings and limitations: The excess sharing between twins in beta out-of-frame sequences was weaker because fewer shared sequences reduced the signal-to-noise ratio. Conclusions relied on cross-sectional statistical analysis, since the same donors could not be followed over many years. In monozygotic twins, recombination models systematically underestimated out-of-frame TCR alpha sharing, but the models matched the sharing seen between unrelated individuals. Zero-insertion analyses could be partly confounded by invariant T cells such as MAIT and iNKT, although diverse VJ usage argued against such confounding for most clonotypes. Abundant cord blood beta clonotypes had fewer insertions, young adult naive repertoires showed a similar but weaker trend, and memory repertoires showed no such trend. Compared with coincidental sharing between unrelated individuals, out-of-frame TCR alpha sequences shared between twins had an excess of sequences with low generation probability.

Library creation used 5' RACE. This sample was sequenced with an Illumina HiSeq 2000. Template switching added a universal primer binding site, and the final cDNA carried a unique molecular identifier that allowed TCR cDNA molecules to be counted accurately. First-strand cDNA for TCR alpha and beta chains was synthesized from specific primers in the conserved constant-segment region. To control for contamination, every cDNA library carried two barcodes: a SMART-Mk sample barcode plus Illumina barcodes. TruSeq adapter sequences and Illumina sample barcodes were added in two successive PCR steps. The TCR alpha and beta cDNA libraries were sequenced on the Illumina HiSeq platform using custom primers. The original methods were these. MiGEC was used to process raw reads and extract unique molecular identifiers, and MiXCR was used to find CDR3 positions. Recombination models were inferred per individual with the repgenHMM and IGoR tools using an EM algorithm. Shared clonotype analysis was performed with the tcR package in R, normalizing sharing by the product of cloneset sizes. Out-of-frame nonproductive sequences were analyzed to study raw recombination free of thymic and clonal selection effects. TCRdb reanalyzed the raw reads on its own, using fastp at Q25 for trimming and MiXCR for clone calling, and kept in-frame beta chains. Rows with one shared CDR3 protein collapse into an entry with the most common genes and DNA. What appears here as the V and J calls and clone size reflects TCRdb's work, not the paper's. The sample table holds roughly 1,500,000 distinct CDR3 sequences, of which under 35% were seen once. The ten biggest clones cover 0.27% of the sample.

The sequence came from a newborn girl in good health. The sequencing sample was made of cord blood. The chain is encoded by TRBV20-1 joined to TRBJ2-1; a stretch of 10 junction bases matches TRBD2. The CDR3 corresponds to CSARVPKFLAGASNSYNEQFF. The DNA sequence follows: TGCAGTGCTAGAGTCCCAAAATTCCTAGCGGGGGCCTCTAACTCCTACAATGAGCAGTTCTTC.